This TCR beta chain stems from a study of T-cell memory formation after mild COVID-19. Turning to the study itself: TCR clustering was largely donor specific.

This clonotype was detected a few times. Its antigen is unidentified. Study results and limitations: Clones shrinking between day 15 and 85 showed a balanced CD4/CD8 split, and those that grew later tilted toward CD4+. A second wave of clones peaked on day 37, and their SARS-CoV-2 specificity went unconfirmed.

Trimming took 3 bases from V and 8 from J, leaving 5 bases between them. This CDR3 comprises 11 residues. In germline, CDR1 is SGHTA, CDR2 FQGNSA. TCRdb fed the 5' RACE reads into MiXCR, producing one record per CDR3 protein. Of over 500,000 distinct CDR3 sequences in the sample, approximately 15% are singletons; the top ten hold approximately 8.1%. Sequenced sample: PBMCs or a T cell subset sorted from them (not recorded which). The sequence came from an adult woman who had mild COVID-19 (a few samples of this study predate the infection). Cell type and time point are not known. This chain uses TRBV7-2 with TRBJ2-1, with D hard to call. Written as DNA, the CDR3 is TGTGCCAGCAGCTTTCAATATGAGCAGTTCTTC. Residues: CASSFQYEQFF.